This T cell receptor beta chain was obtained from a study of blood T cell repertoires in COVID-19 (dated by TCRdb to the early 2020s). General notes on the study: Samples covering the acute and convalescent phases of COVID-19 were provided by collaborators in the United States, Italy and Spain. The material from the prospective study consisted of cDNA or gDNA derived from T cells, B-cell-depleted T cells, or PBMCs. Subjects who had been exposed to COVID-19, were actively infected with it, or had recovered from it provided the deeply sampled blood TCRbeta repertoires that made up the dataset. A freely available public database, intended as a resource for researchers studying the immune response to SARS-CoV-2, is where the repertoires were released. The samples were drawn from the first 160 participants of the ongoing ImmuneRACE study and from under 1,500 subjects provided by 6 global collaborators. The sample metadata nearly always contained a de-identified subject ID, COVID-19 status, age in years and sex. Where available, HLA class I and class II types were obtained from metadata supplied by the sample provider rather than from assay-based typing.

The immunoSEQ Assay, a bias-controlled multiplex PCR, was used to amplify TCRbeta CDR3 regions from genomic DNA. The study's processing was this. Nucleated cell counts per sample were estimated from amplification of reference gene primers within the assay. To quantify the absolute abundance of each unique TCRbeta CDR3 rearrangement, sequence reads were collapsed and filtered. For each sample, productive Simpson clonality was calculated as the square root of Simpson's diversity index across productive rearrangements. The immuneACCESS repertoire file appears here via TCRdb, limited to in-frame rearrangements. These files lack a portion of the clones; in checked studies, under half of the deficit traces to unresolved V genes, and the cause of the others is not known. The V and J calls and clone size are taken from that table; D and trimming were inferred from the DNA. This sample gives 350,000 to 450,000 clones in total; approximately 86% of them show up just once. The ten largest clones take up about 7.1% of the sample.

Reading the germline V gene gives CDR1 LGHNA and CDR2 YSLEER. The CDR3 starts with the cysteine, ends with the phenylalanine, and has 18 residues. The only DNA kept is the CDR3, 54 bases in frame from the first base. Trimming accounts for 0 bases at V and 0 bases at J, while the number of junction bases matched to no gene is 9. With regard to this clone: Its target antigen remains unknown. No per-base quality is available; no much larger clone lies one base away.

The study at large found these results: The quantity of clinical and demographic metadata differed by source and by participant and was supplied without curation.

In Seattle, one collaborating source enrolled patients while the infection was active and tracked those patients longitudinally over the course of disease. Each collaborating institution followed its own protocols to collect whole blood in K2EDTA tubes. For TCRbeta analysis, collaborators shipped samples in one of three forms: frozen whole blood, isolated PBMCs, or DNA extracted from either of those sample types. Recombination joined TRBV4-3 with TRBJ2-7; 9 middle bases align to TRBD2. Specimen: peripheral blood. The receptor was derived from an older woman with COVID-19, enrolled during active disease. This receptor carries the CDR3 CASSQDLAGPLPSYEQYF. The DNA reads TGCGCCAGCAGCCAAGATCTAGCGGGGCCCCTTCCCTCCTACGAGCAGTACTTC.